The following is a T cell receptor (beta chain) sequence with its context. The method was immunoSEQ multiplex PCR; TCRdb's version includes in-frame clones alone and lacks a portion of them. The repertoire holds some 120,000 clones, with approximately 88% as singletons. This CDR3 region has 16 residues. V lost 4 bases to trimming and J lost 5 bases; unmatched junction nucleotides: 12. Germline V gives CDR1 SGHRS, CDR2 YFSETQ. The data originate from a study of control samples from healthy donors and cancer patients. The sample taken for sequencing was blood. This chain connects TRBV5-1 to TRBJ2-7; TRBD1 agrees at 10 bases. The TCR originated in a man in his forties or fifties in good health. CDR3 protein: CASSPLPGTGANEQYF. DNA of the CDR3: TGCGCCAGCAGCCCCCTGCCCGGGACAGGGGCGAACGAGCAGTACTTC.